The next 4 T cell receptor beta chains were all read from a single sample in a study of cytomegalovirus exposure and HLA in healthy donors. The assay was immunoSEQ multiplex PCR, and TCRdb's table has in-frame clones only and misses some. The repertoire holds 100,000 or so clones, with roughly 87% as singletons. The sample was PBMCs. The receptors were sampled from a young man in good health and CMV-seropositive.

The V gene is TRBV7-3, the J gene TRBJ2-3; 9 bases align to TRBD1. The CDR3 has 16 amino acids. Germline V gene lookup returns CDR1 SGHTA and CDR2 FQGTGA. With V trimmed by 5 bases and J by 0 bases, 6 bases remained unmatched. The CDR3 nucleotides read TGTGCCAGCAGCGATACAGGGGGCTCTAGCACAGATACGCAGTATTTT. Amino acid sequence: CASSDTGGSSTDTQYF.

The J gene is TRBJ2-1, the V gene TRBV14; D is undetermined. The germline V and J ends were trimmed by 3 bases and 6 bases, with 12 bases remaining between them. The CDR3 spans 14 residues. Germline CDR1 is SGHDN and CDR2 is FVKESK. The CDR3 spells CASSQFLSANEQFF. For the CDR3, the DNA is TGTGCCAGCAGCCAGTTCCTCAGTGCCAATGAGCAGTTCTTC.

This sequence joins TRBV4-1 and TRBJ2-1; weak D call: TRBD2 (6 bases). CDR3 length: 17 residues. The V end was cut by 3 bases, the J end by 4 bases, with 19 bases between. Germline CDR1 and CDR2: MGHRA and YSYEKL. The DNA of the CDR3 is TGCGCCAGCAGCCACCTCGACTTGGGACTTTCTTACAATGAGCAGTTCTTC. Residues: CASSHLDLGLSYNEQFF.

V is TRBV6-5 and J is TRBJ2-5; 7 nucleotides align to TRBD1. This CDR3 comprises 15 residues. Germline values: CDR1 MNHEY, CDR2 SVGAGI. V was clipped by 6 bases and J by 4 bases; unmatched bases: 11. This CDR3 reads CASRPRTGLGETQYF. CDR3 coding DNA: TGTGCCAGCAGACCCAGGACAGGCTTGGGAGAGACCCAGTACTTC.